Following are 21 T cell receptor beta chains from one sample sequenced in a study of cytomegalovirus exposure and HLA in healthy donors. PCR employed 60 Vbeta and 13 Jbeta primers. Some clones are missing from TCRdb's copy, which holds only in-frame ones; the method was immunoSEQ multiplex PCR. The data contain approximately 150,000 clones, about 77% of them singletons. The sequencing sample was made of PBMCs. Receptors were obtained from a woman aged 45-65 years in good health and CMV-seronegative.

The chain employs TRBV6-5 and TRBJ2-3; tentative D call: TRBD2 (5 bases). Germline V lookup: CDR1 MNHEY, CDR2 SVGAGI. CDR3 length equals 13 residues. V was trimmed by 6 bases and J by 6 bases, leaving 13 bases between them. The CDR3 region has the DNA TGTGCCAGCAGCTATGTCTGGAGGGATACGCAGTATTTT. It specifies CASSYVWRDTQYF.

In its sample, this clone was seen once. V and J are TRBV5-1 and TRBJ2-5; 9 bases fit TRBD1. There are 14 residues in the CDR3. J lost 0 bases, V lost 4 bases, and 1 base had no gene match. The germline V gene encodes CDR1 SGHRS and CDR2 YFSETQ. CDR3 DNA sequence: TGCGCCAGCAGCGGACAGGGGTACCAAGAGACCCAGTACTTC. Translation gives CASSGQGYQETQYF. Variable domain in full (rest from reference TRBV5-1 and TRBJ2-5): KAGVTQTPRYLIKTRGQQVTLSCSPISGHRSVSWYQQTPGQGLQFLFEYFSETQRNKGNFPGRFSGRQFSNSRSEMNVSTLELGDSALYLCASSGQGYQETQYFGPGTRLLVL.

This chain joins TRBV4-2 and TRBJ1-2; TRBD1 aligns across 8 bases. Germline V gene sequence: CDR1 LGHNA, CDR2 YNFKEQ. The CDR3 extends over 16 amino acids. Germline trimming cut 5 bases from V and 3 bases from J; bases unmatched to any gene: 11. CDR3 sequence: CASSNSWDRSYYGYTF. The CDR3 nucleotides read TGTGCCAGCAGCAATTCTTGGGACAGGAGTTACTATGGCTACACCTTC.

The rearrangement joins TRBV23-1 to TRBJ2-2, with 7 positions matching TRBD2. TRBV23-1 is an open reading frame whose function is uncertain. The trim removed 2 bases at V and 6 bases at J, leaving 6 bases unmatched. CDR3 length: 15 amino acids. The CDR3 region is CASSQMTGGAGELFF. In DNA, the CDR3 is TGCGCCAGCAGTCAAATGACGGGAGGTGCCGGGGAGCTGTTTTTT.

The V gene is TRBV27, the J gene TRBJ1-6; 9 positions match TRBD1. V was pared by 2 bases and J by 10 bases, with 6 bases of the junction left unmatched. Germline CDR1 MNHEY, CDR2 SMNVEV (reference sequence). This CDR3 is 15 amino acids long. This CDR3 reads CASSLRDRVPSPLHF. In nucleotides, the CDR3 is TGTGCCAGCAGTTTAAGGGACAGGGTGCCGTCACCCCTCCACTTT.

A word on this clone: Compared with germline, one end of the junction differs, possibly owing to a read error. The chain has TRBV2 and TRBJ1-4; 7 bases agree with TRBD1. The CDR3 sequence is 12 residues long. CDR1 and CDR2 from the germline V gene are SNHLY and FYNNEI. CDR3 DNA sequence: TGTGCCAGCAGTCTTTCGGGACAGAGGACCCCCTTT. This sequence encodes CASSLSGQRTPF.

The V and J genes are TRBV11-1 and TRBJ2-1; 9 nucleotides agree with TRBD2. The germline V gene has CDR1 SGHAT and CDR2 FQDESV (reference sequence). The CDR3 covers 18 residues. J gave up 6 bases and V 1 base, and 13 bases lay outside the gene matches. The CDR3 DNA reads TGTGCCAGCAGCTTAGGAGGGACTAGCTACCTCCGCTCCAATGAGCAGTTCTTC. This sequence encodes CASSLGGTSYLRSNEQFF.

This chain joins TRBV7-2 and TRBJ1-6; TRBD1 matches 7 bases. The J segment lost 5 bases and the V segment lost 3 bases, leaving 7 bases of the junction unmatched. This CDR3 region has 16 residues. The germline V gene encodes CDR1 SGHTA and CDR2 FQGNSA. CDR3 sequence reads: CASSLVGGLDNSPLHF. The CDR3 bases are TGTGCCAGCAGCTTGGTAGGGGGCCTTGATAATTCACCCCTCCACTTT.

The CDR3 region has the DNA TGTGCCAGCTCTTATACAGGGGGCACTGAAGCTTTCTTT. Its protein is CASSYTGGTEAFF. This chain uses TRBV18 with TRBJ1-1, with 8 nucleotides matching TRBD1. In germline, CDR1 is KGHSH, CDR2 LQKENI. J gave up 4 bases and V 6 bases, and 4 bases lay outside the gene matches. The CDR3 loop spans 13 amino acids.

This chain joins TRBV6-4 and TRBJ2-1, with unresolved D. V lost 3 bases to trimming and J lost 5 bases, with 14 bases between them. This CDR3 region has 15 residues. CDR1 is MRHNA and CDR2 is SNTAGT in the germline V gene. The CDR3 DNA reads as TGTGCCAGCAGTGATGGGCTCCCCGGAAACAATGAGCAGTTCTTC. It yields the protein CASSDGLPGNNEQFF.

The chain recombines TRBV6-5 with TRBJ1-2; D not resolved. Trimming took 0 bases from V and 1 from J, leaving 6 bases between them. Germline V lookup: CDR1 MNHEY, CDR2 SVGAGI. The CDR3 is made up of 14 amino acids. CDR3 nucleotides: TGTGCCAGCAGTTACTCGTCAGGTAACTATGGCTACACCTTC. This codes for CASSYSSGNYGYTF.

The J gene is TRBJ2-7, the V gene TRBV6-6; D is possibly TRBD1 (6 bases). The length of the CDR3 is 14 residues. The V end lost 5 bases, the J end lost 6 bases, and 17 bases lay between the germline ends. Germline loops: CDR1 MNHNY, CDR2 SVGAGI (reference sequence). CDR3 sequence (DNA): TGTGCCAGCAGTGCCGCTATCTCAGGGGCCGAGCAGTACTTC. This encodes CASSAAISGAEQYF.

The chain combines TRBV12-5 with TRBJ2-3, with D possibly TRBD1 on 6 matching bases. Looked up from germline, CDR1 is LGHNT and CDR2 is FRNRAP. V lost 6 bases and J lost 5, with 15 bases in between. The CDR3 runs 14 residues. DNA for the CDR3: TGTGCTAGTGGGTCAGGGGATTTAAGAGATACGCAGTATTTT. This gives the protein CASGSGDLRDTQYF. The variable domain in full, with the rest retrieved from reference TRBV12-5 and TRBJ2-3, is DARVTQTPRHKVTEMGQEVTMRCQPILGHNTVFWYRQTMMQGLELLAYFRNRAPLDDSGMPKDRFSAEMPDATLATLKIQPSEPRDSAVYFCASGSGDLRDTQYFGPGTRLTVL.

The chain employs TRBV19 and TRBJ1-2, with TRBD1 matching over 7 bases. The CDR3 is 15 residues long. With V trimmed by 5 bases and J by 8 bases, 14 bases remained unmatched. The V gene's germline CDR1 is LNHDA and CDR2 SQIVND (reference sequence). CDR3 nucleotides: TGTGCCAGTAGTCTCATCCGACAGGGCGCGCGGGGCTACACCTTC. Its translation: CASSLIRQGARGYTF.

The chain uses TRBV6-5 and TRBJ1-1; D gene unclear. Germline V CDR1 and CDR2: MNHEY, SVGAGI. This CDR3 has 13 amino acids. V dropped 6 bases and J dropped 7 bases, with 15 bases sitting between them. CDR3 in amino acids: CASSYGPGYEAFF. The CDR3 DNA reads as TGTGCCAGCAGCTACGGGCCCGGCTATGAAGCTTTCTTT.

CDR3 nucleotide sequence: TGTGCCAGTAGCCCTATAATTCCGGGAGCTACCGGGGAGCTGTTTTTT. Protein sequence: CASSPIIPGATGELFF. The V gene is TRBV19, the J gene TRBJ2-2, with D maybe TRBD2 (6 bases). The germline CDR1 and CDR2 sequences are LNHDA and SQIVND (reference sequence). The CDR3 is made up of 16 amino acids. V lost 6 bases and J 5 bases, leaving 19 bases between the germline ends.

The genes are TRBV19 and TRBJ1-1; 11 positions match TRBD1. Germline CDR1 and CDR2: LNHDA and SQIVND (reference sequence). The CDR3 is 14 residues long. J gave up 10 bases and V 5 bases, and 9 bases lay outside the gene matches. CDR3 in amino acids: CASSGWTGGAGAFF. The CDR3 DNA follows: TGTGCCAGTAGTGGGTGGACAGGGGGCGCCGGAGCTTTCTTT.

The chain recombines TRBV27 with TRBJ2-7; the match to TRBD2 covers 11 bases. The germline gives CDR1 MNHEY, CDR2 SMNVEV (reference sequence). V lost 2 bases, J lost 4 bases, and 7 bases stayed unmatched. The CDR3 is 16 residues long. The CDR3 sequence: CASSLGRASGGYEQYF. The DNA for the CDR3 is TGTGCCAGCAGTTTAGGTCGGGCTAGCGGGGGGTACGAGCAGTACTTC.

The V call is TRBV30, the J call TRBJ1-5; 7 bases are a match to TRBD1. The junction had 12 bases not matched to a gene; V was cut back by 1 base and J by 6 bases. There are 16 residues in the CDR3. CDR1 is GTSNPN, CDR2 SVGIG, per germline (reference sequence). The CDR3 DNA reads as TGTGCCTGGAGTGCCCGTGGGACAGTTTTAAGTCAGCCCCAGCATTTT. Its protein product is CAWSARGTVLSQPQHF.

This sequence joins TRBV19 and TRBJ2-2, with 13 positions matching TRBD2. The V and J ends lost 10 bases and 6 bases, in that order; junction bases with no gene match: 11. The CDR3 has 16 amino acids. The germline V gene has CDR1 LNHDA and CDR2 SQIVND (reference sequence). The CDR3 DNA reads TGTGCCACCGGACTAGCGGGAGTCGTTTACGCCGGGGAGCTGTTTTTT. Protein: CATGLAGVVYAGELFF.

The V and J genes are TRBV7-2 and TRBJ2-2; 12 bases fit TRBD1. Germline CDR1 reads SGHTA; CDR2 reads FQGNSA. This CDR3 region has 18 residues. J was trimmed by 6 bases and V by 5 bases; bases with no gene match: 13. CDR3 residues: CASSRTPGQGAMAGELFF. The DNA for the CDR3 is TGTGCCAGCAGCCGAACCCCGGGACAGGGGGCGATGGCCGGGGAGCTGTTTTTT.